The 7 T cell receptor beta chains listed next were all sequenced from one sample in a study of patients and donors after allogeneic stem cell transplantation. TCRdb analysed the RT-PCR reads with MiXCR anew, one entry per CDR3 protein. The sample lists roughly 2,400 distinct CDR3 sequences; around 21% were seen once. The sequenced sample was blood, either unsorted or a sorted T cell fraction (not recorded which). The receptor source for this set is a human donor who was either an allogeneic HSCT recipient or a stem cell or donor lymphocyte infusion donor (not recorded which). It is not recorded whose cells these are; they may come from a transplant donor.

In its sample, this clonotype was seen a few times. The rearrangement links TRBV5-6 to TRBJ2-7, with D tentatively TRBD2 (5 bases). CDR1 is SGHDT and CDR2 is YYEEEE in the germline V gene. This CDR3 comprises 16 residues. V dropped 1 base and J dropped 5 bases, with 19 bases sitting between them. The CDR3 sequence is CASSLISAGTLHEQYF. In DNA form, the CDR3 reads TGTGCCAGCAGCTTGATTTCGGCGGGCACACTTCACGAGCAGTACTTC.

This clonotype is medium-sized. This chain connects TRBV5-1 to TRBJ2-5; D not resolved. V was shortened by 1 base and J by 5 bases, with 3 bases between the two germline ends. The CDR3 is 11 amino acids. Germline V gene lookup returns CDR1 SGHRS and CDR2 YFSETQ. CDR3: CASSLWETQYF. CDR3 sequence (DNA): TGCGCCAGCAGCTTGTGGGAGACCCAGTACTTC.

A few counts support this clonotype. The chain combines TRBV30 with TRBJ2-6, with D perhaps given as TRBD1 or TRBD2 (6 bases each). The length of the CDR3 is 14 residues. Germline V CDR1 and CDR2: GTSNPN, SVGIG (reference sequence). Trimming removed 3 bases at V and 9 bases at J, with 15 bases between. The CDR3 DNA is TGTGCCTGGAGACAGAAACAGGGACTCAACGTCCTGACTTTC. Amino acids: CAWRQKQGLNVLTF.

The chain uses TRBV7-6 and TRBJ2-1; 12 bases are shared with TRBD2. Germline loops: CDR1 SGHVS, CDR2 FNYEAQ. V gave up 1 base and J gave up 2 bases; unmatched junction bases: 3. CDR3 length: 17 amino acids. CDR3 DNA: TGTGCCAGCAGCTTAGGACTAGCGGGGGCCGCCTACAATGAGCAGTTCTTC. This codes for CASSLGLAGAAYNEQFF.

This clonotype was seen a few times. This chain links TRBV5-4 with TRBJ2-7; 8 positions match TRBD1. Germline V gene sequence: CDR1 SGHNT, CDR2 YYREEE (reference sequence). CDR3 size: 13 residues. V lost 5 bases, J lost 5 bases, and 6 bases stayed unmatched. The CDR3 spells CASRDRQGNEQYF. The CDR3 DNA reads TGTGCCAGCAGGGATAGACAGGGGAACGAGCAGTACTTC.

This clonotype is termed medium-sized (0.01 to 0.1%). This chain connects TRBV20-1 to TRBJ2-1; perhaps D is TRBD1 or TRBD2 (5 bases each). Germline CDR1 DFQATT, CDR2 SNEGSKA (reference sequence). The CDR3 runs 15 residues. Trimming removed 0 bases at V and 3 bases at J, with 12 bases between. The CDR3 DNA is TGCAGTGCTAGAGATATGGGGGATGTCTACAATGAGCAGTTCTTC. Its translation is CSARDMGDVYNEQFF.

This clonotype has more than one count but fewer than ten. For the CDR3, the DNA is TGCAGTGCTAGACAGGGGATACGGGAAAAACTGTTTTTT. Translating gives CSARQGIREKLFF. This sequence joins TRBV20-1 and TRBJ1-4; possibly TRBD1 for D (6 bases). The CDR3 totals 13 residues. Germline CDR1 is DFQATT and CDR2 is SNEGSKA (reference sequence). V lost 2 bases, J lost 8 bases, and 12 bases lay in between.